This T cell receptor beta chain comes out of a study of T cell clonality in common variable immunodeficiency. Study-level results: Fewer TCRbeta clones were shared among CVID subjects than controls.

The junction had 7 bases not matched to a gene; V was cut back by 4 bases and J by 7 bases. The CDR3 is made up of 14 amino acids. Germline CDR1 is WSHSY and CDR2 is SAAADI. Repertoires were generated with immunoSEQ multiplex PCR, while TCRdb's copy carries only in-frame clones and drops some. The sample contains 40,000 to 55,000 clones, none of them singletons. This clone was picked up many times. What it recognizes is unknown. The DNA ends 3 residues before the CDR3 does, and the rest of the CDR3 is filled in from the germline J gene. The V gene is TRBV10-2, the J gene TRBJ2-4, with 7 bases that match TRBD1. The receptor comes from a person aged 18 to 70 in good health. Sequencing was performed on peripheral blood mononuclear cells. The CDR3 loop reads CASSVWGQQNIQYF. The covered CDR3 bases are TGCGCCAGCAGTGTCTGGGGACAGCAGAACATT.